The 9 T cell receptor beta chains presented below share a single source sample, sequenced in a study of blood T cells in healthy people across ages. For the second PCR, which ran for roughly 6 to 11 cycles, a sample-barcoded 5' primer and a J-beta primer mix were used. Each CDR3 protein gets one entry after TCRdb re-called the 5' RACE reads with MiXCR. The table records nearly 1 million distinct CDR3 sequences, roughly 50% of them present only once. The sequencing input was blood. These receptors were taken from a woman aged 55-75 years in good health.

This clonotype showed up just once. In DNA form, the CDR3 reads TGTGCCAGCAAGTTTAAACAGGGGCCCTCCTACGAGCAGTACTTC. This sequence encodes CASKFKQGPSYEQYF. The chain links TRBV19 to TRBJ2-7, with 7 bases lining up with TRBD1. V lost 9 bases, J lost 0 bases, and 11 bases stayed unmatched. Germline CDR1 reads LNHDA; CDR2 reads SQIVND (reference sequence). This CDR3 spans 15 amino acids.

The chain joins TRBV27 to TRBJ2-7; TRBD1 matches 10 bases. The CDR3 consists of 14 residues. The V gene's germline CDR1 is MNHEY and CDR2 SMNVEV (reference sequence). The junction had 5 bases not matched to a gene; V was cut back by 7 bases and J by 2 bases. This CDR3 reads CASTPGQGAYEQYF. The CDR3 bases are TGTGCCAGCACCCCAGGACAGGGGGCCTACGAGCAGTACTTC.

This chain connects TRBV7-9 to TRBJ1-4; possibly TRBD1 for D (6 bases). The ends were cut back, 8 bases at V and 5 bases at J, with 12 bases in the middle. CDR1 SEHNR and CDR2 FQNEAQ come from the germline V gene (reference sequence). This CDR3 comprises 13 residues. For the CDR3, the DNA is TGTGCCAGCGCGGGGGGCGGGAATGAAAAACTGTTTTTT. Translated: CASAGGGNEKLFF.

The genes are TRBV7-2 and TRBJ1-2; D is perhaps TRBD1 (5 bases). The CDR3 has 13 amino acids. Germline lookup yields CDR1 SGHTA and CDR2 FQGNSA. Trimming took 10 bases from V and 4 from J, leaving 16 bases between them. The CDR3 DNA is TGTGCCAACCGATATGGGGGGACCTATGGCTACACCTTC. The encoded protein is CANRYGGTYGYTF. The full variable domain, completed using reference TRBV7-2 and TRBJ1-2, is GAGVSQSPSNKVTEKGKDVELRCDPISGHTALYWYRQSLGQGLEFLIYFQGNSAPDKSGLPSDRFSAERTGGSVSTLTIQRTQQEDSAVYLCANRYGGTYGYTFGSGTRLTVV.

The sample holds a few counts of this clonotype. V is TRBV7-8 and J is TRBJ2-3, with 9 bases fitting TRBD2. Losses at the gene ends were 3 bases for V and 4 bases for J; bases not matched to a gene: 20. Germline V lookup: CDR1 SGHVS, CDR2 FQNEAQ. This CDR3 has 20 amino acids. The DNA for the CDR3 is TGTGCCAGCAGCTTGAGACAGGGCTCAGGGACTAGCTTGTCGGCAGATACGCAGTATTTT. This sequence encodes CASSLRQGSGTSLSADTQYF.

This clonotype appeared a few times. The chain recombines TRBV28 with TRBJ2-5; TRBD1 might be the D (6 bases). CDR3 length: 16 amino acids. The V and J ends lost 6 bases and 4 bases respectively, with 21 bases between them. The germline V gene has CDR1 MDHEN and CDR2 SYDVKM. The CDR3 loop reads CASRSNIQGMLETQYF. The CDR3 region has the DNA TGTGCCAGCAGGTCAAATATACAGGGAATGTTAGAGACCCAGTACTTC.

The V gene is TRBV15, the J gene TRBJ1-5; unclear D gene. Trimming stripped 0 bases from V and 3 bases from J, with 9 bases between. The CDR3 has 15 residues. Germline CDR1 LNHNV, CDR2 YYDKDF (reference sequence). This chain's CDR3 is CATSRDRGNNQPQHF. The CDR3 DNA sequence: TGTGCCACCAGCAGAGATCGGGGTAACAATCAGCCCCAGCATTTT. The variable domain in full, completed from reference TRBV15 and TRBJ1-5, reads DAMVIQNPRYQVTQFGKPVTLSCSQTLNHNVMYWYQQKSSQAPKLLFHYYDKDFNNEADTPDNFQSRRPNTSFCFLDIRSPGLGDTAMYLCATSRDRGNNQPQHFGDGTRLSIL.

This chain connects TRBV19 to TRBJ1-2, with 7 bases matching TRBD1. The V gene's germline CDR1 is LNHDA and CDR2 SQIVND (reference sequence). The CDR3 is 14 residues long. Trimming at V came to 5 bases and at J to 1 base, leaving 4 bases not matched to a gene. The CDR3 spells CASSLQGYNYGYTF. CDR3 bases: TGTGCCAGTAGTCTACAGGGGTATAACTATGGCTACACCTTC.

This clonotype occurred once. The junction differs from germline at one of its ends, possibly a read error. V usage is TRBV12-3 or TRBV12-4 and J usage is TRBJ2-4; TRBD2 aligns across 9 bases. There are 16 residues in the CDR3. The CDR3 reads CASSLAGVSDKNIQYF. CDR3 DNA: TGTGCCAGCAGCTTAGCGGGAGTGTCCGACAAAAACATTCAGTACTTC.